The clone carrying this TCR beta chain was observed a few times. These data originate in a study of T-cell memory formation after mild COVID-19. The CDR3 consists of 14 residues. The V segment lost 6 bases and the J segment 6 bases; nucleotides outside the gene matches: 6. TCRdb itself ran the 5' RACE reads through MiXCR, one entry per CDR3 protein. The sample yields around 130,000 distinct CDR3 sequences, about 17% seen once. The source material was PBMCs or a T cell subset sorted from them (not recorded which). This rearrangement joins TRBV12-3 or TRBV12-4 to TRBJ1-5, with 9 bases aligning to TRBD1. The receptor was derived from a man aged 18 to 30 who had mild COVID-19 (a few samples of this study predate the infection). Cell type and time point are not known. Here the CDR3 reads CASRPGTGLQPQHF. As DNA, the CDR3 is TGTGCCAGCAGGCCTGGGACAGGGCTTCAGCCCCAGCATTTT.